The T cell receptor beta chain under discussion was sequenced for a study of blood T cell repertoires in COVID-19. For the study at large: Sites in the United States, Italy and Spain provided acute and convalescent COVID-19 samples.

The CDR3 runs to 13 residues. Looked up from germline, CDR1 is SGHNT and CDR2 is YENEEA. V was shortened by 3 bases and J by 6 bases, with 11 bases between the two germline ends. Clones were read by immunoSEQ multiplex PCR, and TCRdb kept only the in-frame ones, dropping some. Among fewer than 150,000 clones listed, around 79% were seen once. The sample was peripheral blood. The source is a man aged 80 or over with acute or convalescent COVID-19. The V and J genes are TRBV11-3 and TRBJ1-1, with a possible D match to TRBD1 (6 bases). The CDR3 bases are TGTGCCAGCAGCTTCCGCAGGGGATCTGAAGCTTTCTTT. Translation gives CASSFRRGSEAFF.